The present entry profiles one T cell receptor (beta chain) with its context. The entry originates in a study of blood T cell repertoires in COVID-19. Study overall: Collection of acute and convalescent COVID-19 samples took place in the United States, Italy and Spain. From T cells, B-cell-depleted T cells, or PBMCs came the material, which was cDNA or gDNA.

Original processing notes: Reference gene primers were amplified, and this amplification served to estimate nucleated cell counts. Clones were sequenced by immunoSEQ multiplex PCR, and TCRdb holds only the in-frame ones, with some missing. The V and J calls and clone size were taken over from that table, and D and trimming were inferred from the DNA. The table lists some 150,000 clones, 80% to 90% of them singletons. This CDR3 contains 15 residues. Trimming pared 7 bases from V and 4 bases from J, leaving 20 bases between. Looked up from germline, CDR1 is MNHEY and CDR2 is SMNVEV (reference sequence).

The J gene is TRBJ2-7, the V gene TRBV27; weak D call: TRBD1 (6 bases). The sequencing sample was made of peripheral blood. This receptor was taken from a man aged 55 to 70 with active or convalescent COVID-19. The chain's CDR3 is CASTRVGGWAYEQYF. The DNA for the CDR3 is TGTGCCAGCACCCGGGTAGGGGGATGGGCTTACGAGCAGTACTTC.